Included here is one T cell receptor beta chain sequence, with context. Its target is not known. This specimen comes from a study of cytotoxic CD8 clonotypes in ibrutinib-treated CLL. Whole-study context: Response samples followed a median around 11 months of treatment, range 6 to 36.

From cryopreserved PBMCs came around 2 micrograms of genomic DNA used for TCR beta libraries. This table comes from immunoSEQ multiplex PCR, and its TCRdb copy is limited to in-frame clones, with some not included. This sample has 70,000 to 80,000 clones, with 70% to 90% found just once. Points from the study as a whole: Baseline levels of clonality went above those of age-matched healthy donors and moved with circulating CD8+ T-cell counts. Rare overall, public clonotypes shrank or held steady under therapy.

This clonotype was sampled from a human donor with chronic lymphocytic leukemia. This specimen was PBMCs, taken after 24 months of ibrutinib treatment.

The CDR3 DNA reads as TGTGCCAGCAGCTTAGTGGAGGGGGGCAACGAGCAGTACTTC. This translates into CASSLVEGGNEQYF. This sequence joins TRBV11-2 and TRBJ2-7; D tentatively fits TRBD1 or TRBD2 (6 bases each). Per the germline V gene, CDR1 is SGHAT and CDR2 is FQNNGV. The germline V and J ends were trimmed by 1 base and 5 bases, with 12 bases remaining between them. The CDR3 covers 14 residues.